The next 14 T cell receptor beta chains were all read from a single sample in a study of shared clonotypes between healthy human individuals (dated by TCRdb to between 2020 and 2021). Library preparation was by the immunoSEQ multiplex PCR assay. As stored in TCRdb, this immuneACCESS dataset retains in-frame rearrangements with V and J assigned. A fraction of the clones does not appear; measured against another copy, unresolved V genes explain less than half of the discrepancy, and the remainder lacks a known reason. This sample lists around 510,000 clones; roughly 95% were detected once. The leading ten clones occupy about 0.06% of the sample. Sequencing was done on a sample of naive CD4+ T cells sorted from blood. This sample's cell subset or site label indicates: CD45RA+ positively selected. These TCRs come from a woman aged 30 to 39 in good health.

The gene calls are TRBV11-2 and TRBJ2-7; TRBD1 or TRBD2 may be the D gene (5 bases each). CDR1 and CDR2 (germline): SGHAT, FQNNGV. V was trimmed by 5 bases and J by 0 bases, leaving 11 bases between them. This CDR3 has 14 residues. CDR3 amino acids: CASSNRDDSYEQYF. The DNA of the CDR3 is TGTGCCAGCAGCAACCGGGACGACTCCTACGAGCAGTACTTC.

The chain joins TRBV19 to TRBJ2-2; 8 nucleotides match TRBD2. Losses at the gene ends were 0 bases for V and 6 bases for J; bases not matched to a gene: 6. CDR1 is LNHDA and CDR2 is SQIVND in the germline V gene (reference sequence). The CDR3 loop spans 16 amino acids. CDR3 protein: CASSIDRPAGAGELFF. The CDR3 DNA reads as TGTGCCAGTAGTATAGACCGCCCAGCGGGAGCCGGGGAGCTGTTTTTT.

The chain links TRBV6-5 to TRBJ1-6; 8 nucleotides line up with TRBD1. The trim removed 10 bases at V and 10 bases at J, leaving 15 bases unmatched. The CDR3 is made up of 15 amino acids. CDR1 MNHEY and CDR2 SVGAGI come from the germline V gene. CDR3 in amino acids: CATQPEGQGDSPLHF. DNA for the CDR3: TGTGCCACCCAACCGGAAGGACAGGGAGACTCACCCCTCCACTTT.

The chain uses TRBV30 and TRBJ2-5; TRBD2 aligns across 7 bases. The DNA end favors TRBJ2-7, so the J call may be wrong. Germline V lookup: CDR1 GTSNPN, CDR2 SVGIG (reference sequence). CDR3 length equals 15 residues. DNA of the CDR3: TGTGCCTGGAGTGTTTGGGGGAGGGCCTCGTACGAGCAGTACTTC. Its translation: CAWSVWGRASYEQYF.

The CDR3 coding sequence is TGTGCCAGCAGTTTATCGGGGGGGTATAACACCGGGGAGCTGTTTTTT. Residues: CASSLSGGYNTGELFF. This sequence joins TRBV27 and TRBJ2-2; 7 positions match TRBD2. Trimming took 0 bases from V and 2 from J; bases not matched to a gene: 3. The CDR3 extends over 16 amino acids. CDR1 and CDR2 (germline): MNHEY, SMNVEV (reference sequence).

This CDR3 reads CASRLEGGTEAFF. As DNA, the CDR3 is TGTGCCAGCAGACTGGAGGGCGGAACTGAAGCTTTCTTT. This chain joins TRBV5-5 and TRBJ1-1; D call uncertain. With 5 bases removed from V and 5 bases from J, the gap between germline ends came to 13 bases. Germline lookup yields CDR1 SGHKS and CDR2 YYEKEE (reference sequence). The CDR3 is 13 amino acids.

This CDR3 is CASSPGLAGGLNEQYF. The CDR3 bases are TGTGCCAGCAGCCCAGGACTAGCGGGAGGGCTCAACGAGCAGTACTTC. The V and J genes are TRBV7-9 and TRBJ2-7; 15 bases are a match to TRBD2. The trim removed 5 bases at V and 5 bases at J, leaving 7 bases unmatched. The CDR3 has 16 residues. CDR1 is SEHNR, CDR2 FQNEAQ, per germline (reference sequence).

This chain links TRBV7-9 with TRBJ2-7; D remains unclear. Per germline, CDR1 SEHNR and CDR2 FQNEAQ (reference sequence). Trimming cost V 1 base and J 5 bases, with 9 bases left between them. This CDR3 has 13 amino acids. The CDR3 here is CASSLGEGNEQYF. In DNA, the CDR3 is TGTGCCAGCAGCTTAGGTGAAGGGAACGAGCAGTACTTC.

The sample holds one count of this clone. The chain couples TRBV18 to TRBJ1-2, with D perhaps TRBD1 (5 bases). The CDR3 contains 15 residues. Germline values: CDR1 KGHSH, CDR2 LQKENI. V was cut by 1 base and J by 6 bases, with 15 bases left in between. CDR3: CASSPQQDSQNGYTF. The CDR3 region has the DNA TGTGCCAGCTCACCACAACAAGACAGCCAGAATGGCTACACCTTC. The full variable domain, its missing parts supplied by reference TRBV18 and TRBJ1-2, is NAGVMQNPRHLVRRRGQEARLRCSPMKGHSHVYWYRQLPEEGLKFMVYLQKENIIDESGMPKERFSAEFPKEGPSILRIQQVVRGDSAAYFCASSPQQDSQNGYTFGSGTRLTVV.

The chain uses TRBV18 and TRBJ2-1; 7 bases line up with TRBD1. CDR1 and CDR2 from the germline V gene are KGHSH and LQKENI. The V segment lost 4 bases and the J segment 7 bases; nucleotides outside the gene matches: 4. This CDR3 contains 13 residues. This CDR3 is CASSLGGQNEQFF. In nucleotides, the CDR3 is TGTGCCAGCTCACTAGGGGGCCAGAATGAGCAGTTCTTC. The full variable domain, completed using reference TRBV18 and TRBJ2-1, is NAGVMQNPRHLVRRRGQEARLRCSPMKGHSHVYWYRQLPEEGLKFMVYLQKENIIDESGMPKERFSAEFPKEGPSILRIQQVVRGDSAAYFCASSLGGQNEQFFGPGTRLTVL.

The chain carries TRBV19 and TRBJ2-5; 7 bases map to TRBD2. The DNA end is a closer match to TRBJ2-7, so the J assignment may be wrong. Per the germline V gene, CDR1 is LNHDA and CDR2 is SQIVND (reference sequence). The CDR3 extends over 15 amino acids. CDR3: CASSKGGYNPYEQYF. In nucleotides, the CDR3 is TGTGCCAGTAGTAAGGGAGGGTATAACCCCTACGAGCAGTACTTC.

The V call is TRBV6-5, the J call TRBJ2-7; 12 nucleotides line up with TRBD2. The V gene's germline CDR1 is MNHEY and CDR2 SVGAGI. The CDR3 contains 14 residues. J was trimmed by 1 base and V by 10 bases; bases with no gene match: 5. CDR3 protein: CATRLAGESYEQYF. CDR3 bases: TGTGCCACCAGACTAGCGGGAGAGTCCTACGAGCAGTACTTC.

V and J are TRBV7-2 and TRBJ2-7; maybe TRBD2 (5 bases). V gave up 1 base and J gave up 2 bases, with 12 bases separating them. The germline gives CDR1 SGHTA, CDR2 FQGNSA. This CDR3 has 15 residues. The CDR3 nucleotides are TGTGCCAGCAGCTTAGTTGGACTCCTAACCTACGAGCAGTACTTC. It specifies CASSLVGLLTYEQYF.

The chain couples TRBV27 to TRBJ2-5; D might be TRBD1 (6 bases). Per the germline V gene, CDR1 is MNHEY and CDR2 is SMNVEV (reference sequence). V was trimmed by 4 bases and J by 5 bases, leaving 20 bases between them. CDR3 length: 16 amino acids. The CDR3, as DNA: TGTGCCAGCAGTTCTCTCCTCAGGGGTCTAGCTGAGACCCAGTACTTC. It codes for CASSSLLRGLAETQYF.